These 25 T cell receptor beta chains originate from one sample sequenced in a study of blood T cell repertoires in COVID-19. Here immunoSEQ multiplex PCR was the method, and the copy in TCRdb shows in-frame clones only, minus some. Among 130,000 to 150,000 clones listed, over 75% were seen once. The material sequenced was peripheral blood. These TCRs come from a man aged 18 to 30 with COVID-19, enrolled during active disease.

V is TRBV7-9 and J is TRBJ1-1; no clear D gene. The CDR3 totals 16 residues. Trimming cost V 3 bases and J 1 base, with 15 bases left between them. Germline CDR1 is SEHNR and CDR2 is FQNEAQ (reference sequence). DNA for the CDR3: TGTGCCAGCAGCTTCTTAGTAGGCGGTGGGAACACTGAAGCTTTCTTT. This sequence encodes CASSFLVGGGNTEAFF. The whole variable domain, filled in from reference TRBV7-9 and TRBJ1-1, reads DTGVSQNPRHKITKRGQNVTFRCDPISEHNRLYWYRQTLGQGPEFLTYFQNEAQLEKSRLLSDRFSAERPKGSFSTLEIQRTEQGDSAMYLCASSFLVGGGNTEAFFGQGTRLTVV.

The J gene is TRBJ2-5, the V gene TRBV6-6; TRBD1 matches 9 bases. Trimming cost V 0 bases and J 5 bases; bases outside gene matches: 7. The CDR3 is 16 residues long. Per germline, CDR1 MNHNY and CDR2 SVGAGI (reference sequence). The CDR3 loop reads CASSYSRGQGRETQYF. The CDR3 DNA is TGTGCCAGCAGTTACTCGAGAGGACAGGGGAGGGAGACCCAGTACTTC.

The V gene is TRBV29-1, the J gene TRBJ1-1; D ambiguous. Per the germline V gene, CDR1 is SQVTM and CDR2 is ANQGSEA. Trimming removed 0 bases from V and 3 bases from J, with 5 bases in between. The CDR3 has 12 amino acids. The CDR3 sequence is CSVEEEDTEAFF. The CDR3 DNA follows: TGCAGCGTTGAAGAAGAGGACACTGAAGCTTTCTTT.

The V and J genes are TRBV7-2 and TRBJ1-1, with D unresolved. The CDR3 covers 15 residues. The germline gives CDR1 SGHTA, CDR2 FQGNSA. The V and J ends lost 1 base and 5 bases respectively, with 14 bases between them. CDR3 loop: CASSLGGWAVTEAFF. For the CDR3, the DNA is TGTGCCAGCAGCTTAGGAGGGTGGGCAGTAACTGAAGCTTTCTTT.

This sequence joins TRBV6-5 and TRBJ2-7; D possibly corresponds to TRBD1 (5 bases). Germline CDR1 is MNHEY and CDR2 is SVGAGI. The V end was cut by 6 bases, the J end by 4 bases, with 13 bases between. The CDR3 has 13 amino acids. DNA for the CDR3: TGTGCCAGCAGAGTAGGGGCCGCGTACGAGCAGTACTTC. Translated, it gives CASRVGAAYEQYF.

V gene TRBV9 combines with J gene TRBJ2-1; 10 bases align to TRBD1. V was pared by 4 bases and J by 1 base, with 5 bases of the junction left unmatched. The germline gives CDR1 SGDLS, CDR2 YYNGEE. The CDR3 has 16 amino acids. The CDR3 DNA reads TGTGCCAGCAGCTTTGGGACAGGGGATTCCTACAATGAGCAGTTCTTC. Its protein is CASSFGTGDSYNEQFF.

This chain uses TRBV4-2 with TRBJ2-7; the match to TRBD1 covers 8 bases. With V trimmed by 4 bases and J by 2 bases, 7 bases remained unmatched. CDR3 size: 15 residues. CDR1 is LGHNA and CDR2 is YNFKEQ in the germline V gene. CDR3 bases: TGTGCCAGCAGCCCGGGGACAGGCAATACCTACGAGCAGTACTTC. It codes for CASSPGTGNTYEQYF.

The V gene is TRBV28, the J gene TRBJ1-2; 8 positions agree with TRBD1. The CDR3 has 15 amino acids. In germline, CDR1 is MDHEN, CDR2 SYDVKM. V lost 5 bases to trimming and J lost 2 bases; unmatched junction nucleotides: 7. CDR3 sequence reads: CASSRSHRGNYGYTF. CDR3 DNA: TGTGCCAGCAGTAGGTCTCACAGGGGGAACTATGGCTACACCTTC.

The chain employs TRBV28 and TRBJ1-2, with TRBD1 matching 7 bases. Germline V gene data show CDR1 as MDHEN and CDR2 as SYDVKM. The length of the CDR3 is 12 residues. V shed 6 bases and J 7 bases; nucleotides not matched to a gene: 5. CDR3 bases: TGTGCCAGCAGCCGCCAGGGGGGTGGCTACACCTTC. It yields the protein CASSRQGGGYTF.

V gene TRBV28 combines with J gene TRBJ1-1; 8 positions agree with TRBD1. Germline CDR1 is MDHEN and CDR2 is SYDVKM. With 5 bases clipped from V and 1 base from J, the junction kept 6 bases outside the gene matches. The length of the CDR3 is 15 residues. CDR3 sequence: CASSHTGTGNTEAFF. DNA for the CDR3: TGTGCCAGCAGTCATACCGGGACAGGGAACACTGAAGCTTTCTTT.

This clone was recorded once. Here the CDR3 DNA reads TGCGCCAGCAGCTTGGCGCTAGCGGGGGGCTCCTACGAGCAGTACTTC. It codes for CASSLALAGGSYEQYF. The rearrangement uses TRBV5-1 and TRBJ2-7, with 11 nucleotides matching TRBD2. This CDR3 region has 16 residues. Germline CDR1 SGHRS, CDR2 YFSETQ. With V trimmed by 0 bases and J by 0 bases, 2 bases remained unmatched.

J is TRBJ2-2 and V is TRBV6-1, with 7 positions matching TRBD2. CDR1 is MNHNS, CDR2 SASEGT, per germline. This CDR3 contains 14 residues. Trimming removed 2 bases from V and 7 bases from J; junction bases left unmatched: 4. The CDR3 nucleotides read TGTGCCAGCAGTGAAACTAGCGAAGGCGGGGAGCTGTTTTTT. Protein: CASSETSEGGELFF.

This chain joins TRBV28 and TRBJ2-3, with 8 bases identical to TRBD1. In germline, CDR1 is MDHEN, CDR2 SYDVKM. Trimming removed 3 bases from V and 2 bases from J; junction bases left unmatched: 4. The CDR3 spans 15 residues. The CDR3 spells CASSFGQGFTDTQYF. As DNA, the CDR3 is TGTGCCAGCAGTTTCGGACAGGGCTTCACAGATACGCAGTATTTT.

The rearrangement joins TRBV7-2 to TRBJ2-1, with 13 bases matching TRBD2. This CDR3 contains 15 residues. V was pared by 1 base and J by 6 bases, with 0 bases of the junction left unmatched. Germline lookup yields CDR1 SGHTA and CDR2 FQGNSA. CDR3 nucleotides: TGTGCCAGCAGCTTAGGGACTAGCGGGAGCAATGAGCAGTTCTTC. Translation gives CASSLGTSGSNEQFF.

The rearrangement joins TRBV7-9 to TRBJ2-7, with D tentatively TRBD2 (5 bases). The CDR3 runs to 12 residues. Trimming took off 5 bases at V and 6 bases at J, with 11 bases between the two ends. Per germline, CDR1 SEHNR and CDR2 FQNEAQ (reference sequence). The CDR3 bases are TGTGCCAGCAGCGGACTCCTCATCGAGCAGTACTTC. This gives the protein CASSGLLIEQYF.

Only one count was recorded for this clone. The junction does not match germline at one end; this may be a read error. This chain joins TRBV23-1 and TRBJ1-2, with D maybe TRBD1 (5 bases). TRBV23-1 is recorded as an ORF, its role being uncertain. This CDR3 has 16 residues. CDR3 nucleotide sequence: TGCGCCAGCAGTCAATCCCCCAAAACCGTTAGGGGTGGCTACACTTTC. Protein sequence: CASSQSPKTVRGGYTF.

The V call is TRBV19, the J call TRBJ2-5, with D tentatively TRBD2 (6 bases). The CDR3 is made up of 13 amino acids. V lost 9 bases, J lost 4 bases, and 15 bases lay in between. Germline V gene lookup returns CDR1 LNHDA and CDR2 SQIVND (reference sequence). The CDR3 here is CASASGVRETQYF. The CDR3 coding sequence is TGTGCCAGCGCCTCGGGGGTGCGAGAGACCCAGTACTTC. The variable domain in full, with the rest retrieved from reference TRBV19 and TRBJ2-5, is DGGITQSPKYLFRKEGQNVTLSCEQNLNHDAMYWYRQDPGQGLRLIYYSQIVNDFQKGDIAEGYSVSREKKESFPLTVTSAQKNPTAFYLCASASGVRETQYFGPGTRLLVL.

The genes are TRBV9 and TRBJ1-2; no firm D call. Germline values: CDR1 SGDLS, CDR2 YYNGEE. CDR3 length: 12 amino acids. Trimming left V 5 bases short and J 4 bases short, with 9 bases between. The CDR3 spells CASSAEGYGYTF. In nucleotides, the CDR3 is TGTGCCAGCAGTGCCGAGGGCTATGGCTACACCTTC.

This sequence joins TRBV9 and TRBJ2-1; TRBD2 matches at 7 bases. Germline V gene lookup returns CDR1 SGDLS and CDR2 YYNGEE. This CDR3 has 15 residues. After removal of 0 bases from V and 4 bases from J, the junction contained 4 bases not matched to a gene. The CDR3 region is CASSVGAGRYNEQFF. DNA of the CDR3: TGTGCCAGCAGCGTAGGAGCCGGGAGGTACAATGAGCAGTTCTTC.

The gene calls are TRBV30 and TRBJ1-4; D is perhaps TRBD1 (6 bases). Looked up from germline, CDR1 is GTSNPN and CDR2 is SVGIG (reference sequence). The CDR3 length is 14 residues. Trimming pared 0 bases from V and 5 bases from J, leaving 10 bases between. CDR3 region: CAWSVGQINEKLFF. The CDR3 DNA sequence: TGTGCCTGGAGTGTTGGACAGATAAATGAAAAACTGTTTTTT.

The chain employs TRBV7-7 and TRBJ2-1; 12 positions agree with TRBD2. Germline trimming cut 2 bases from V and 7 bases from J; bases unmatched to any gene: 6. This CDR3 is 16 amino acids long. Per germline, CDR1 SSHAT and CDR2 FNYEAQ (reference sequence). The CDR3 sequence: CASSLSGTSGLNEQFF. CDR3 coding DNA: TGTGCCAGCAGCTTATCCGGGACTAGCGGGCTTAATGAGCAGTTCTTC.

In DNA form, the CDR3 reads TGTGCCAGCAGCGGCCGGACAGCGACCTTAAGAACGACCCAGTACTTC. This encodes CASSGRTATLRTTQYF. The chain uses TRBV5-5 and TRBJ2-5; weak D call: TRBD1 (6 bases). Germline CDR1 is SGHKS and CDR2 is YYEKEE (reference sequence). The ends were cut back, 4 bases at V and 7 bases at J, with 23 bases in the middle. This CDR3 region has 16 residues.

In DNA form, the CDR3 reads TGTGCCAGTCACCCCCGGCGGTCACAGGGAAATTCACCCCTCCACTTT. Protein: CASHPRRSQGNSPLHF. The chain recombines TRBV19 with TRBJ1-6, with D possibly TRBD1 on 6 matching bases. This CDR3 region has 16 residues. CDR1 and CDR2 from the germline V gene are LNHDA and SQIVND (reference sequence). The germline V and J ends were trimmed by 8 bases and 7 bases, with 21 bases remaining between them.

The chain combines TRBV6-2 or TRBV6-3 with TRBJ2-2, with a weak D call TRBD2 (5 bases). The CDR3 loop spans 16 amino acids. Germline assignment: CDR1 MNHEY and CDR2 SVGEGT. Trimming pared 5 bases from V and 0 bases from J, leaving 13 bases between. The CDR3 region has the DNA TGTGCCAGCAGTATCCGGAGGAGGACGAACACCGGGGAGCTGTTTTTT. Encoded protein: CASSIRRRTNTGELFF.

CDR3 coding DNA: TGCGCCAGCAGCCTATACGGAGGCGCAGATACGCAGTATTTT. It yields the protein CASSLYGGADTQYF. The rearrangement joins TRBV4-3 to TRBJ2-3; maybe TRBD2 (5 bases). Germline V lookup: CDR1 LGHNA, CDR2 YSLEER. V was cut by 4 bases and J by 4 bases, with 12 bases left in between. There are 14 residues in the CDR3.